This entry concerns a single TCR beta chain. This sample is drawn from a study of blood T cells in healthy people across ages. Using a J-beta primer mix together with a sample-barcoded 5' primer, a second PCR was run for about 7 to 12 cycles. One entry per CDR3 protein, called by TCRdb with MiXCR from the 5' RACE reads. The table includes hundreds of thousands of distinct CDR3 sequences, 62% detected once. In germline, CDR1 is MNHEY, CDR2 SVGAGI. V was trimmed by 6 bases and J by 7 bases, leaving 15 bases between them. The CDR3 runs 13 residues. The sequence came from a man aged 25 to 40 in good health. The chain has TRBV6-5 and TRBJ1-2, with D unresolved. The specimen was blood. The CDR3 nucleotides read TGTGCCAGCAGGCCCCAGGTGATGAGTGGCTACACCTTC. Its translation is CASRPQVMSGYTF.